The 13 T cell receptor beta chains below come from one sample, sequenced in a study of T cells after posttransplantation cyclophosphamide. Sampled 1 year posttransplant, controls received myeloablative marrow transplants, methotrexate and a calcineurin inhibitor. Sequencing used immunoSEQ multiplex PCR; TCRdb keeps in-frame clones, though not all of them. The table lists roughly 10,000 clones, 80% to 90% of them singletons, with less than 5% in the top ten. The sequencing here drew on PBMCs, taken around 440 days after allogeneic stem cell transplant with calcineurin inhibitor and methotrexate. All receptors come from a male patient aged 45 to 59 who received an allogeneic stem cell transplant from an unrelated donor, was CMV-positive, and had chronic GVHD only. Some T cells may arise from the graft donor.

This chain connects TRBV5-4 to TRBJ2-5; 12 bases fit TRBD2. Germline CDR1 reads SGHNT; CDR2 reads YYREEE (reference sequence). J was trimmed by 5 bases and V by 4 bases; bases with no gene match: 3. CDR3 length equals 14 residues. The CDR3 here is CASSLGTSGETQYF. In nucleotides, the CDR3 is TGTGCCAGCAGCCTAGGGACTAGCGGGGAGACCCAGTACTTC.

Only a few counts were recorded for this clone. The chain combines TRBV28 with TRBJ1-2; no clear D. The CDR3 is 12 amino acids. The germline V and J ends were trimmed by 3 bases and 6 bases, with 8 bases remaining between them. Germline CDR1 MDHEN, CDR2 SYDVKM. CDR3: CASSFGGHGYTF. Here the CDR3 DNA reads TGTGCCAGCAGTTTCGGTGGGCATGGCTACACCTTC.

V is TRBV15 and J is TRBJ1-4, with 7 bases identical to TRBD1. With V trimmed by 2 bases and J by 6 bases, 12 bases remained unmatched. The V gene's germline CDR1 is LNHNV and CDR2 YYDKDF (reference sequence). The CDR3 length is 17 residues. CDR3 bases: TGTGCCACCAGCAGACTTCAGGACTGGACAGGATATGAAAAACTGTTTTTT. This encodes CATSRLQDWTGYEKLFF.

The chain is built from TRBV29-1 and TRBJ2-7, with D possibly being TRBD2 (7 bases). The V and J ends lost 5 bases and 4 bases respectively, with 18 bases between them. The CDR3 runs to 14 residues. Per germline, CDR1 SQVTM and CDR2 ANQGSEA. The chain's CDR3 is CSVWGGQGSYEQYF. The CDR3 DNA is TGCAGCGTTTGGGGGGGCCAGGGCTCGTACGAGCAGTACTTC.

This chain links TRBV27 with TRBJ1-5, with a weak D call TRBD1 (6 bases). Germline assignment: CDR1 MNHEY and CDR2 SMNVEV (reference sequence). The CDR3 spans 16 residues. Trimming took 5 bases from V and 4 from J, leaving 18 bases between them. The CDR3 protein is CASSTTGPWANQPQHF. CDR3 nucleotides: TGTGCCAGCAGTACCACAGGGCCTTGGGCAAATCAGCCCCAGCATTTT.

CDR3 region: CASSHDQGYEQYF. CDR3 nucleotide sequence: TGCGCCAGCAGCCACGATCAGGGGTACGAGCAGTACTTC. The J gene is TRBJ2-7, the V gene TRBV4-1; a weak D match, TRBD1 (6 bases). The CDR3 loop spans 13 amino acids. V was clipped by 3 bases and J by 4 bases, with 10 bases between them. In germline, CDR1 is MGHRA, CDR2 YSYEKL.

The chain combines TRBV19 with TRBJ1-4, with D perhaps TRBD1 (5 bases). Germline loops: CDR1 LNHDA, CDR2 SQIVND (reference sequence). The CDR3 length is 15 residues. The ends were cut back, 9 bases at V and 12 bases at J, with 26 bases in the middle. The CDR3 loop is CASLPSSRVGDELFF. CDR3 DNA sequence: TGTGCCAGCCTCCCATCCAGCAGGGTCGGTGACGAACTGTTTTTT.

The chain has TRBV11-2 and TRBJ2-5; no clear D gene. The V and J ends lost 5 bases and 3 bases respectively, with 10 bases between them. The germline V gene encodes CDR1 SGHAT and CDR2 FQNNGV. The CDR3 has 13 amino acids. CDR3 in amino acids: CASSPYNEETQYF. CDR3 nucleotides: TGTGCCAGCAGCCCATACAACGAAGAGACCCAGTACTTC.

This rearrangement joins TRBV7-2 to TRBJ2-5; TRBD2 matches at 11 bases. The J call is uncertain, as TRBJ2-7 better fits the DNA end. This CDR3 is built from 15 residues. Germline CDR1 is SGHTA and CDR2 is FQGNSA. The CDR3 here is CASSSGTSGAYEQYF. CDR3 DNA sequence: TGTGCCAGCAGTTCGGGGACTAGCGGCGCTTACGAGCAGTACTTC.

This chain uses TRBV2 with TRBJ1-1; 11 bases are shared with TRBD1. CDR1 is SNHLY and CDR2 is FYNNEI in the germline V gene. The CDR3 sequence is 17 residues long. Trimming at V came to 0 bases and at J to 4 bases, leaving 7 bases not matched to a gene. The DNA for the CDR3 is TGTGCCAGCAGTGAAGCTCCCCGGACAGGGGGCGTCACTGAAGCTTTCTTT. This translates into CASSEAPRTGGVTEAFF. Variable domain in full (rest from reference TRBV2 and TRBJ1-1): EPEVTQTPSHQVTQMGQEVILRCVPISNHLYFYWYRQILGQKVEFLVSFYNNEISEKSEIFDDQFSVERPDGSNFTLKIRSTKLEDSAMYFCASSEAPRTGGVTEAFFGQGTRLTVV.

The rearrangement links TRBV7-9 to TRBJ2-3; 9 bases line up with TRBD1. Germline lookup yields CDR1 SEHNR and CDR2 FQNEAQ (reference sequence). V was pared by 2 bases and J by 0 bases, with 6 bases of the junction left unmatched. This CDR3 comprises 17 residues. Here the CDR3 reads CASSLPLTGGSTDTQYF. The CDR3 DNA reads TGTGCCAGCAGCTTACCCCTGACAGGGGGTAGCACAGATACGCAGTATTTT.

This clone appeared a single time. The V gene is TRBV2, the J gene TRBJ2-3; unclear D gene. The germline V and J ends were trimmed by 6 bases and 6 bases, with 10 bases remaining between them. The germline V gene has CDR1 SNHLY and CDR2 FYNNEI. This CDR3 has 12 residues. CDR3 DNA: TGTGCCAGCAGCTTAACTCGGGATACGCAGTATTTT. Protein sequence: CASSLTRDTQYF. The complete variable domain, with remaining parts taken from reference TRBV2 and TRBJ2-3, reads EPEVTQTPSHQVTQMGQEVILRCVPISNHLYFYWYRQILGQKVEFLVSFYNNEISEKSEIFDDQFSVERPDGSNFTLKIRSTKLEDSAMYFCASSLTRDTQYFGPGTRLTVL.

Notes on this clone: At one end the junction does not follow the germline gene, possibly because of a read error. The J gene is TRBJ1-2, the V gene TRBV7-7; 11 bases map to TRBD1. Germline V lookup: CDR1 SSHAT, CDR2 FNYEAQ (reference sequence). The CDR3 has 20 amino acids. The CDR3 is CASSSKSGELPGQGEGGYTF. In DNA, the CDR3 is TGTGCTAGCAGCTCGAAGTCGGGGGAACTCCCGGGACAGGGGGAGGGTGGCTACACCTTC.